These T cell receptor beta chains were read from a single sample in a study of cytomegalovirus exposure and HLA in healthy donors. Sequenced by immunoSEQ multiplex PCR; TCRdb stores in-frame clones only, minus some. The sample records around 150,000 clones, approximately 81% being singletons. Sequenced input: PBMCs. The receptors originated from a man in his late teens or twenties in good health and CMV-seropositive. CDR3s include the opening cysteine and the closing phenylalanine or tryptophan. The size of a clone is reported for some rows only, either as once, few or many, or as a class for expanded clones.

>TRBV14|once
CASTRQGKEGHTEAFF
>TRBV29-1|once
CSVGRQGVEQYF
>TRBV29-1|NA
CSVPGTGGGGELFF
>TRBV9|NA
CASSVGSGTGGGGELFF
>TRBV7-9|NA
CASSQGRTGENQPQHF
>TRBV5-1|NA
CASSAWDFQETQYF
>TRBV6-1|NA
CASSDPAGNQPQHF
>TRBV9|NA
CASSVAASGAPGDEQFF
>TRBV27|NA
CASSLAGGNIQYF
>TRBV13|NA
CASSLDGKGLPSTDTQYF
>TRBV4-2|NA
CASSQQTGNYGYTF
>TRBV5-1|NA
CASLDSENTEAFF
>TRBV4-3|few
CASSQAPTSGANGLTF
>TRBV4-3|once
CASREGGNGYTF
>TRBV7-7|NA
CASSAGTGPSGANVLTF
>TRBV5-8|NA
CASNAGGEDGSYEQYF
>TRBV5-5|NA
CASSLGQVASEAFF
>TRBV6-1|NA
CASSEGLIWAGNHSNYGYTF
>TRBV7-2|NA
CASSLDRGPWYGYTF